This T cell receptor beta chain emerged from a study of blood T cell repertoires in COVID-19. Using immunoSEQ multiplex PCR, the repertoire was profiled, and TCRdb retains in-frame clones only, with some absent. The table shows some 140,000 clones, with less than 80% occurring only once. The CDR3 is made up of 13 amino acids. The germline V gene has CDR1 SGHRS and CDR2 YFSETQ. The germline V and J ends were trimmed by 2 bases and 8 bases, with 12 bases remaining between them. The sample consisted of peripheral blood. The origin of this receptor is a man aged 60 to 75 with acute or convalescent COVID-19. The chain combines TRBV5-1 with TRBJ2-3; weak D call: TRBD1 (6 bases). The CDR3, as DNA: TGCGCCAGCAGCTTTGGGGAAGGGGGTACGCAGTATTTT. This encodes CASSFGEGGTQYF.